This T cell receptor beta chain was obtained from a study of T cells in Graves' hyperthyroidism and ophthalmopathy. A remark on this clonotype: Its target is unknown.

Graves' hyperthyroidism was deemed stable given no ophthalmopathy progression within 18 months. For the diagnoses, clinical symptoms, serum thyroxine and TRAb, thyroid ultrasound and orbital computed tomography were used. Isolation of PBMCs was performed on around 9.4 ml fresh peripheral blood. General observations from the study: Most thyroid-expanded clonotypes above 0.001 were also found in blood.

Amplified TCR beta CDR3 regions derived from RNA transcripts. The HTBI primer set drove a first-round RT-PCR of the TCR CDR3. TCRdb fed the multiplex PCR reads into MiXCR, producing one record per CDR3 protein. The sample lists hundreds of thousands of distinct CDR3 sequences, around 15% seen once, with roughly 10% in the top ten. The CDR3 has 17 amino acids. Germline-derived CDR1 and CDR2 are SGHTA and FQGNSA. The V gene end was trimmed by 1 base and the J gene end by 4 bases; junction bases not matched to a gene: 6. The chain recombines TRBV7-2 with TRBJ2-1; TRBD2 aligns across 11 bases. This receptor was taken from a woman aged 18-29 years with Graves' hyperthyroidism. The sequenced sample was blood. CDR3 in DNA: TGTGCCAGCAGCTTAGTGGGGGGGACTAGCGGTTACAATGAGCAGTTCTTC. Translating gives CASSLVGGTSGYNEQFF.